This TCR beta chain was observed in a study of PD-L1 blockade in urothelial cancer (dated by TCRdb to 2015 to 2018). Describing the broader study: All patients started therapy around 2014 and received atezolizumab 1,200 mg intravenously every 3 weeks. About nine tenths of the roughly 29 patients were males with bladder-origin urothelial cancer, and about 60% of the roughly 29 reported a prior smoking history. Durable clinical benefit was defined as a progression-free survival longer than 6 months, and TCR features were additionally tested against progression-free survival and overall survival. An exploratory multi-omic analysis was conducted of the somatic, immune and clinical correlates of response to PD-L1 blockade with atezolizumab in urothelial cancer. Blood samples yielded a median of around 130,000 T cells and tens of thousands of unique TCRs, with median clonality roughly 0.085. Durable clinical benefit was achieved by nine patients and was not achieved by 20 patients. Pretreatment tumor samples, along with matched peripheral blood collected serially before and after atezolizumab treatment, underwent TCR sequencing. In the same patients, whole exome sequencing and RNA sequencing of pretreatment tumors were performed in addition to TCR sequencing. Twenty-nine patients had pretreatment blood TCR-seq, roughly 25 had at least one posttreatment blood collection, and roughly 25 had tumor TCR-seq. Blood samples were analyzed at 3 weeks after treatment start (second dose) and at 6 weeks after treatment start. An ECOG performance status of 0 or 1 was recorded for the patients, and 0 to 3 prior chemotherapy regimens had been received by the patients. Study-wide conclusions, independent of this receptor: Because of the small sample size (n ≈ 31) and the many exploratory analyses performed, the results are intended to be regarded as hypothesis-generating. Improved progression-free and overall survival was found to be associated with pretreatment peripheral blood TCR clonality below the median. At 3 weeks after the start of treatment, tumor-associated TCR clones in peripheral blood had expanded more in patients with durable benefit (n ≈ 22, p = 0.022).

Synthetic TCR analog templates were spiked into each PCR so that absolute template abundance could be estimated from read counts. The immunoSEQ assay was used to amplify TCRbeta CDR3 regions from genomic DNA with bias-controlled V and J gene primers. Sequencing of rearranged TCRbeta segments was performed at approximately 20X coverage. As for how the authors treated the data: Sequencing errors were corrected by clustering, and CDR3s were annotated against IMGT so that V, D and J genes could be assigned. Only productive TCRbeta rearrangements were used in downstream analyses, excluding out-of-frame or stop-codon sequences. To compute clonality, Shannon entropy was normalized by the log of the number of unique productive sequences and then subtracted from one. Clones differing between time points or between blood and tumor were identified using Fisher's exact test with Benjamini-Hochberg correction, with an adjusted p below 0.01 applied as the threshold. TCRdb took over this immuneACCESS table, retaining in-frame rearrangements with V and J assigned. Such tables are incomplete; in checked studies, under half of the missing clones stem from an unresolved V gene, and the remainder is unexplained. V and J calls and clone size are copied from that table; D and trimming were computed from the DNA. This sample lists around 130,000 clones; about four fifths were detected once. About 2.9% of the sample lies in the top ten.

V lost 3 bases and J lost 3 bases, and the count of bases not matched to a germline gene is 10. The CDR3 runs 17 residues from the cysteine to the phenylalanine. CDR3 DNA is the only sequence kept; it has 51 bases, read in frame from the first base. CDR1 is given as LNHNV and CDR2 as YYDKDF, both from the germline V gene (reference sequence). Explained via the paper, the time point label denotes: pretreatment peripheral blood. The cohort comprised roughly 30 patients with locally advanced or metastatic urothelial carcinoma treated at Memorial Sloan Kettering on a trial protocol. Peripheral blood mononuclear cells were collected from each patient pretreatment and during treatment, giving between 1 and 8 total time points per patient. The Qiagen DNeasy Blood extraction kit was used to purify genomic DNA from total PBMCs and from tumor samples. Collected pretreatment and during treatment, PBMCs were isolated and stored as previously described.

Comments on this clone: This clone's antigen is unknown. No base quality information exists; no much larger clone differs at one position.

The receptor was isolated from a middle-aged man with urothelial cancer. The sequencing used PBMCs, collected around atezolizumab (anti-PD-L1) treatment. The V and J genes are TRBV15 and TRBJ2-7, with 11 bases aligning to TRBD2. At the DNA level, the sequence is TGTGCCACCAGCAGGCAAAGACTAGCGGGAAACTTCTACGAGCAGTACTTC. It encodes CATSRQRLAGNFYEQYF.